This is a list of T cell receptor beta chains from one sample in a study of cytomegalovirus exposure and HLA in healthy donors. Measured with immunoSEQ multiplex PCR; TCRdb has only the in-frame clones, and not every one. The table records over 150,000 clones, approximately 86% of them present only once. The sequenced sample consisted of PBMCs. The receptors originated from a human donor in good health. Both conserved end residues are part of each CDR3. A D gene is named only where the DNA matches it firmly. The listing skips clone size in some rows; elsewhere it reads once, few, many or a size class.

j_call	clone_size	d_call	v_call	cdr3_nt	cdr3_aa
TRBJ2-7	few	-	TRBV9	TGTGCCAGCAGCGTAGGTACAGAAACCGAGCAGTACTTC	CASSVGTETEQYF
TRBJ2-3	-	-	TRBV2	TGTGCCACCCAGACAGGTAGCACAGATACGCAGTATTTT	CATQTGSTDTQYF
TRBJ2-3	-	-	TRBV6-1	TGTGCCAGCACAGGTTTGTTGGGCACAGATACGCAGTATTTT	CASTGLLGTDTQYF
TRBJ1-2	-	TRBD1	TRBV6-1	TGTGCCAGCAGTGAAGTGGGGACCGGGACAGGGAATTTTGGCTACACCTTC	CASSEVGTGTGNFGYTF
TRBJ2-1	-	TRBD2	TRBV30	TGTGCCTGGAGCGGACTAGCGGGAACCAATGAGCAGTTCTTC	CAWSGLAGTNEQFF
TRBJ2-4	-	TRBD2	TRBV7-9	TGTGCCAGCAGCTTAGGGGGGGGACTAGCCAAAAACATTCAGTACTTC	CASSLGGGLAKNIQYF
TRBJ2-7	-	-	TRBV28	TGTGCCAGCAGTTTGACAGACTACGAGCAGTACTTC	CASSLTDYEQYF
TRBJ1-5	few	-	TRBV28	TGTGCCAGCAACTCCCGGACATTGAGCAATCAGCCCCAGCATTTT	CASNSRTLSNQPQHF
TRBJ2-1	-	-	TRBV30	TGTGCCTGGAGTCGGCGTGGGAGACCGTTTGGTAACAATGAGCAGTTCTTC	CAWSRRGRPFGNNEQFF
TRBJ1-5	few	-	TRBV19	TGTGCCAGTAGTATAGGGAGGACAGATCAGCCCCAGCATTTT	CASSIGRTDQPQHF
TRBJ1-2	once	-	TRBV18	TGTGCCAGCTCACCCAGGGAAAAGGGTGAAAACTATGGCTACACCTTC	CASSPREKGENYGYTF
TRBJ2-7	-	TRBD1	TRBV19	TGTGCCAGTAGTACGAAGGGCCGGACAGGAGACGAGCAGTACTTC	CASSTKGRTGDEQYF
TRBJ1-1	-	-	TRBV5-1	TGCGCCAGCAGCTTGCTCGGGAACTACATGAACACTGAAGCTTTCTTT	CASSLLGNYMNTEAFF
TRBJ1-5	-	TRBD1	TRBV6-6	TGTGCCAGCAGCCGGGACAGATCGAGCAATCAGCCCCAGCATTTT	CASSRDRSSNQPQHF
TRBJ2-2	-	-	TRBV7-9	TGTGCCAGCAGCCTCAACACCGGGGAGCTGTTTTTT	CASSLNTGELFF
TRBJ2-1	-	-	TRBV10-1	TGCGCCAGCGGAGCGAGCTCCTACAATGAGCAGTTCTTC	CASGASSYNEQFF
TRBJ2-4	-	TRBD2	TRBV30	TGTGCCTGGAGCGCCCCGACTAGCGGGATCTCTGTGCTTTGGGGGGCCAAAAACATTCAGTACTTC	CAWSAPTSGISVLWGAKNIQYF